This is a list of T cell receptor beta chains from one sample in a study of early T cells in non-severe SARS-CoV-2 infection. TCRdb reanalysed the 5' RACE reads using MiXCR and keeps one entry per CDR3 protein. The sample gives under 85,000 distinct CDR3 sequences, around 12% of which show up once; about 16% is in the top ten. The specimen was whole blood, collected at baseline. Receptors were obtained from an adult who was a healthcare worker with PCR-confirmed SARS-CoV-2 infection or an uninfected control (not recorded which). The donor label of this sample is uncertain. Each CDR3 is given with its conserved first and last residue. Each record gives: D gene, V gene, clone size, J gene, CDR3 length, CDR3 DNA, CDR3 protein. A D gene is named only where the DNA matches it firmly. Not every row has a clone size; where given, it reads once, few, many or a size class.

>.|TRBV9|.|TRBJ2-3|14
TGTGCCAGCAGTCAGGGAGGAGCCACAGATACGCAGTATTTT
CASSQGGATDTQYF
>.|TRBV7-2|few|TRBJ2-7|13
TGTGCCAGCAGCTTACTACAGGAGCTCGAGCAGTACTTC
CASSLLQELEQYF
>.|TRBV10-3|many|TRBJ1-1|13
TGTGCCATCAGATCGGACGAATACACTGAAGCTTTCTTT
CAIRSDEYTEAFF
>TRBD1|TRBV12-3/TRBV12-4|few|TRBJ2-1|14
TGTGCCAGCACACCGGGACAGATAAGAAATGAGCAGTTCTTC
CASTPGQIRNEQFF
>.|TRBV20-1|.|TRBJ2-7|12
TGCAGTGCTAGTGGGGGCAGGGTCGAGCAGTACTTC
CSASGGRVEQYF
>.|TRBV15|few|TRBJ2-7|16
TGTGCCACCAGCAGAACCTTAAGCAGTACCTCCTACGAGCAGTACTTC
CATSRTLSSTSYEQYF
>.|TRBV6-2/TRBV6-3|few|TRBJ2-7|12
TGTGCCAGCAGTTACTCGGCAGGCGAGCAGTACTTC
CASSYSAGEQYF
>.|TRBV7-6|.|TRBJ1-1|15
TGTGCCAGCAGCTCCGGGTCTTGGCTACACACTGAAGCTTTCTTT
CASSSGSWLHTEAFF
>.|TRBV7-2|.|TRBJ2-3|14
TGTGCCAGCAGCCGTTTCGTGGGCACAGATACGCAGTATTTT
CASSRFVGTDTQYF
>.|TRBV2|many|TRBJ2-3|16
TGTGCCAGCAGTCCTTTGAGTGCCGGTTCCACAGATACGCAGTATTTT
CASSPLSAGSTDTQYF
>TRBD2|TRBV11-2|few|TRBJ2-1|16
TGTGCCAGCAGCGTAAGACTAGCGGGATATTGGGTTGAGCAGTTCTTC
CASSVRLAGYWVEQFF
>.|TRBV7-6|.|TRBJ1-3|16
TGTGCCAGCAGCTTGATTCAGGGAGAGGCTGGAAACACCATATATTTT
CASSLIQGEAGNTIYF
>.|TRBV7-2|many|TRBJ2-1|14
TGTGCCAGCAGCTCACCGACTCTGCCCAATGAGCAGTTCTTC
CASSSPTLPNEQFF
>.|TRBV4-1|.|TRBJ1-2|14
TGCGCCAGCAGCCAACCTACAGCTTACTATGGCTACACCTTC
CASSQPTAYYGYTF
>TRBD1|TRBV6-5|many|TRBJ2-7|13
TGTGCCAGCAGTCCTAGACAGGGACCCGAGCAGTACTTC
CASSPRQGPEQYF